The clone carrying this T cell receptor (beta chain) was counted a single time. Germline V gene lookup returns CDR1 MGHRA and CDR2 YSYEKL. This CDR3 is 18 amino acids long. With 0 bases removed from V and 3 bases from J, the gap between germline ends came to 18 bases. These data are taken from a study of Graves' ophthalmopathy and Graves' hyperthyroidism. Other autoimmune diseases, uncontrolled infections, pregnancy or lactation ruled patients out of participation. Transcripts of RNA were the source for amplifying TCR beta CDR3 regions. Amplification began with first-round RT-PCR using HTBI primers, then second-round multiplex PCR was performed. MiXCR, run by TCRdb on the multiplex PCR reads, gives a single entry per CDR3 protein. The sample records 620,000 or so distinct CDR3 sequences, 22% being singletons.

V is TRBV4-1 and J is TRBJ1-3; maybe TRBD1 (5 bases). The clonotype comes from a woman in her late teens or twenties with stable Graves' hyperthyroidism. Some clones in this sample may be carry-over from other donors' samples. What was sequenced was peripheral blood. Written as DNA, the CDR3 is TGCGCCAGCAGCCAAGATCCTAATGACAGTCTTATTGGAAACACCATATATTTT. Translation: CASSQDPNDSLIGNTIYF.